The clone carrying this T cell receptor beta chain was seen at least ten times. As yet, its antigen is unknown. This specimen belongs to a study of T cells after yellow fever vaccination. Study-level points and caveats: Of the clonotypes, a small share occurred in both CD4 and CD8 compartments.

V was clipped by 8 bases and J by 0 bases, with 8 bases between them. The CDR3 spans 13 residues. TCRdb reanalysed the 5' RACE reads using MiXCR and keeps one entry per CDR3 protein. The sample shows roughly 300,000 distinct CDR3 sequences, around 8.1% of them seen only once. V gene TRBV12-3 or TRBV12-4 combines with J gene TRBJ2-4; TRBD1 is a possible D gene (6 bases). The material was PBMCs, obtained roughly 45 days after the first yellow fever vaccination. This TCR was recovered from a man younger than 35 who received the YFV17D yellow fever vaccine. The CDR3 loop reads CASRTAAKNIQYF. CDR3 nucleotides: TGTGCCAGCCGGACAGCAGCCAAAAACATTCAGTACTTC.